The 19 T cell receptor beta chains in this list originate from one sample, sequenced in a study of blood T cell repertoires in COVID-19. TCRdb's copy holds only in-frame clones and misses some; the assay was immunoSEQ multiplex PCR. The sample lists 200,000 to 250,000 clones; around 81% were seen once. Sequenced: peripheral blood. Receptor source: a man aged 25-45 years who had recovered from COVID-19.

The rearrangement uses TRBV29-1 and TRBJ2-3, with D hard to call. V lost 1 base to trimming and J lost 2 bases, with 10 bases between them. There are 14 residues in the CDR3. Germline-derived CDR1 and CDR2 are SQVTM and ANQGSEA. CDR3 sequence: CSVEGAPFTDTQYF. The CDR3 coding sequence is TGCAGCGTTGAAGGCGCCCCTTTCACAGATACGCAGTATTTT.

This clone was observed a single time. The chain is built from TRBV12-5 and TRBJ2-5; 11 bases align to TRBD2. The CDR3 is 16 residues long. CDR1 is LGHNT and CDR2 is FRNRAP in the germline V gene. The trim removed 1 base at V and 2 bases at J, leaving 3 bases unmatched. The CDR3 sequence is CASGLGLAGGQETQYF. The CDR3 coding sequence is TGTGCTAGTGGTTTGGGGCTAGCGGGGGGACAAGAGACCCAGTACTTC.

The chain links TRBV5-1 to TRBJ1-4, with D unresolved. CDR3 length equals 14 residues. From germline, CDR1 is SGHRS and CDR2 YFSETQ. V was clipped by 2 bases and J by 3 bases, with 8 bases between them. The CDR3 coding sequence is TGCGCCAGCAGCTTCAGCGGTCCTAATGAAAAACTGTTTTTT. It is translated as CASSFSGPNEKLFF.

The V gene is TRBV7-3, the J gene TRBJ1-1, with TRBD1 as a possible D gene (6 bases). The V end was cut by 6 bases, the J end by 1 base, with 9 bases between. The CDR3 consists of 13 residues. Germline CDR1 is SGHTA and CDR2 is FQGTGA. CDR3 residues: CASRGQPNTEAFF. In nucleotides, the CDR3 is TGTGCCAGCAGAGGACAGCCGAACACTGAAGCTTTCTTT.

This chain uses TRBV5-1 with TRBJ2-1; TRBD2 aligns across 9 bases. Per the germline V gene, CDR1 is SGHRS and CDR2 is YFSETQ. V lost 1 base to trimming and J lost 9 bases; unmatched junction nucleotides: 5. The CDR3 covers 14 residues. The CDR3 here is CASSLLAGEGEQFF. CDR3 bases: TGCGCCAGCAGCTTGTTAGCGGGGGAAGGTGAGCAGTTCTTC. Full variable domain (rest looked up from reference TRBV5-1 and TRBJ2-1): KAGVTQTPRYLIKTRGQQVTLSCSPISGHRSVSWYQQTPGQGLQFLFEYFSETQRNKGNFPGRFSGRQFSNSRSEMNVSTLELGDSALYLCASSLLAGEGEQFFGPGTRLTVL.

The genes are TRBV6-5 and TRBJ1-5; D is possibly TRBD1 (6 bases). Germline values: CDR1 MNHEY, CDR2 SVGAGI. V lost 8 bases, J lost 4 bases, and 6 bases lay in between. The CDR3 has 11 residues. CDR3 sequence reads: CASGQNQPQHF. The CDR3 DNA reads TGTGCCAGCGGACAGAATCAGCCCCAGCATTTT.

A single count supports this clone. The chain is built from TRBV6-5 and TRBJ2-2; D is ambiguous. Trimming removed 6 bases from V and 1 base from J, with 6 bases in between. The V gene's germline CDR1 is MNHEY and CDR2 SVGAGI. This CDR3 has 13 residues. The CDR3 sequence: CASRTGNTGELFF. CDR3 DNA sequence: TGTGCCAGCAGAACGGGGAACACCGGGGAGCTGTTTTTT.

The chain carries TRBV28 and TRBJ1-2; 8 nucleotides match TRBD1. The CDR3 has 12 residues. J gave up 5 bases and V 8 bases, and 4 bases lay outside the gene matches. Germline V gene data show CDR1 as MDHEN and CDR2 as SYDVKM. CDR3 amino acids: CASSGTGYGYTF. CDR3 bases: TGTGCCAGCTCCGGGACAGGATATGGCTACACCTTC.

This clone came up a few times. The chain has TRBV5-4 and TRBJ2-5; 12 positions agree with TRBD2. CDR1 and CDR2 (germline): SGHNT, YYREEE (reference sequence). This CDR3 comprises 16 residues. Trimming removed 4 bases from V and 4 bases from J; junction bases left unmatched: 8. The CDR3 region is CASSPPQLAGGETQYF. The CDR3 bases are TGTGCCAGCAGCCCCCCCCAACTAGCGGGGGGAGAGACCCAGTACTTC.

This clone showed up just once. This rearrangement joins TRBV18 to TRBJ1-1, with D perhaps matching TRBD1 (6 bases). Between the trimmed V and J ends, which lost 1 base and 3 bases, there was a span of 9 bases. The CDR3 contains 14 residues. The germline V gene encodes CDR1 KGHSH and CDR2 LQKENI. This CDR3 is CASSPLNRDTEAFF. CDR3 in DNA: TGTGCCAGCTCACCACTTAACAGGGACACTGAAGCTTTCTTT.

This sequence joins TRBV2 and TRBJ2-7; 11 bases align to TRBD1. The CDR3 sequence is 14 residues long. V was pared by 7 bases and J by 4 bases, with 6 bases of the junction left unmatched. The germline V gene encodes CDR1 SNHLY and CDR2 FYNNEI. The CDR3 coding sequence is TGTGCCAGCACCGGACAGGGGGCAACGTACGAGCAGTACTTC. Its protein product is CASTGQGATYEQYF. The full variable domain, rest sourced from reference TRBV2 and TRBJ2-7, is EPEVTQTPSHQVTQMGQEVILRCVPISNHLYFYWYRQILGQKVEFLVSFYNNEISEKSEIFDDQFSVERPDGSNFTLKIRSTKLEDSAMYFCASTGQGATYEQYFGPGTRLTVT.

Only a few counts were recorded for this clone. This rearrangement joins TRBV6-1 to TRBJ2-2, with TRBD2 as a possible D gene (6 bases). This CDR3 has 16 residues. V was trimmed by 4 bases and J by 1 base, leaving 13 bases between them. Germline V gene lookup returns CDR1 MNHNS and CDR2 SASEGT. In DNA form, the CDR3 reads TGTGCCAGCAGTGGACGGTGGGGACTGAACACCGGGGAGCTGTTTTTT. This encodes CASSGRWGLNTGELFF.

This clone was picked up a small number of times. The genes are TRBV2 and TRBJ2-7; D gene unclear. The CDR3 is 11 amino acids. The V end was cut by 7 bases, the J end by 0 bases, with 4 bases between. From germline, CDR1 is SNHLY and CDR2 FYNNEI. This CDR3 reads CASTVSYEQYF. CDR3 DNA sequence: TGTGCCAGCACAGTCTCCTACGAGCAGTACTTC.

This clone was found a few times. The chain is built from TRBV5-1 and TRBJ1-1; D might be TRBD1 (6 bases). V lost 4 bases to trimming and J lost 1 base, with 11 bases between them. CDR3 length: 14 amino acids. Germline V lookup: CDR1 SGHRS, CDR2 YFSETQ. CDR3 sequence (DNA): TGCGCCAGCAGCCGTGGACAGCGGAACACTGAAGCTTTCTTT. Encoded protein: CASSRGQRNTEAFF.

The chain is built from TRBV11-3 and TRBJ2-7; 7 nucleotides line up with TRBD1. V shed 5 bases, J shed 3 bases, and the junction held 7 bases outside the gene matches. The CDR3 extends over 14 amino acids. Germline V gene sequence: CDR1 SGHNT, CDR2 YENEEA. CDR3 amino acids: CASSPLQGYYEQYV. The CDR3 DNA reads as TGTGCCAGCAGCCCTCTACAGGGGTACTACGAGCAGTACGTC.

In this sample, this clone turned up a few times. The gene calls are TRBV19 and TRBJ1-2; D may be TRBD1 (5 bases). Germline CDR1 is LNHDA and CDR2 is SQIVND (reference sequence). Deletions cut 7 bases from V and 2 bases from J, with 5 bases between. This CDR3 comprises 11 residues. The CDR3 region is CASNRNYGYTF. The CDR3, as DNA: TGTGCCAGTAACAGGAACTATGGCTACACCTTC.

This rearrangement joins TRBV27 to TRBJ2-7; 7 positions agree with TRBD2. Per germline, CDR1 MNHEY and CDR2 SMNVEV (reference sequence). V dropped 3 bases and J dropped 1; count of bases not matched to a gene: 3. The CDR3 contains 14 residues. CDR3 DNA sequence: TGTGCCAGCAGTTTGCGCGGGGGATCCTACGAGCAGTACTTC. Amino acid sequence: CASSLRGGSYEQYF.

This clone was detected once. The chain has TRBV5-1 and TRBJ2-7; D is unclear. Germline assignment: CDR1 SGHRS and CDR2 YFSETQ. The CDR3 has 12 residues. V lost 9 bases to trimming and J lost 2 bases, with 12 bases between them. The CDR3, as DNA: TGCGCCAACACACCCATAACCTACGAGCAGTACGTC. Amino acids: CANTPITYEQYV.

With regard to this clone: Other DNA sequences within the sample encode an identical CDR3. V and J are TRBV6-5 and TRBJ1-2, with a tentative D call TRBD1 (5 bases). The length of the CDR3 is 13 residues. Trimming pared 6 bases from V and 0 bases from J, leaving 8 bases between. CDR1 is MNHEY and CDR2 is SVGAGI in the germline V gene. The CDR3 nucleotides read TGTGCCAGCAGGGCAGGGACTAACTATGGCTACACCTTC. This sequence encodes CASRAGTNYGYTF.